Listed below are T cell receptor beta chains from one sample, sequenced in a study of metastatic and nonmetastatic thyroid tumors. MiXCR was used by TCRdb to re-call the PCR reads. The profile shows approximately 5,400 clones, 33% of them singletons. Sequencing used adjacent normal tissue. The source of these receptors is a female donor with papillary thyroid cancer or a benign thyroid nodule (not recorded which). Some clones in this sample may be carry-over from other donors' samples. Each CDR3 is given with its conserved first and last residue. A clone size is listed for some rows: how often the clone was seen (once, few, many), or a class if it is expanded.

>14|TRBJ2-2|TRBV20-1|NA
CSAPSSLNTGELFF
>13|TRBJ2-5|TRBV4-1|few
CASSQVGGETQYF
>15|TRBJ2-2|TRBV12-5|NA
CASGPPGANTGELFF
>11|TRBJ1-1|TRBV7-9|few
CASSGSLEAFF
>17|TRBJ1-1|TRBV20-1|medium-sized
CSASRTGTGGFNTEAFF
>13|TRBJ1-2|TRBV2|few
CASSEAGQVGYTF
>12|TRBJ1-2|TRBV20-1|NA
CSASARKYGYTF
>15|TRBJ2-3|TRBV14|medium-sized
CASSQLTGGADTQYF
>15|TRBJ2-3|TRBV4-2|medium-sized
CASSQAGLDLYTQYF
>14|TRBJ1-5|TRBV12-3/TRBV12-4|few
CASSLGTGGQPQHF
>13|TRBJ1-5|TRBV5-1|NA
CASRRPRNQPQHF
>16|TRBJ2-1|TRBV27|NA
CASSSSPISGSDEQFF
>16|TRBJ2-7|TRBV11-1|NA
CASSRGVAGANYEQYF
>13|TRBJ2-1|TRBV6-1|NA
CASRWGAHNEQFF
>13|TRBJ2-2|TRBV19|NA
CGSDRGYTVELFF
>12|TRBJ1-2|TRBV29-1|few
CSVEREEDGYTF
>13|TRBJ1-2|TRBV20-1|NA
CSCSRSGGGGYTF
>13|TRBJ2-5|TRBV27|NA
CASSLTGTQTQYF